One and the same sample provided the 3 T cell receptor beta chains below, sequenced in a study of blood T cells in healthy people across ages. The use of a sample-barcoded 5' primer and a J-beta primer mix characterized a second PCR of roughly 7 to 11 cycles. One entry per CDR3 protein, called by TCRdb with MiXCR from the 5' RACE reads. The sample lists 780,000 or so distinct CDR3 sequences; more than 55% were seen once. The sequenced sample consisted of blood. The receptors were sampled from a man aged 40-55 years in good health.

The chain recombines TRBV6-5 with TRBJ2-3, with D uncertain. Germline-derived CDR1 and CDR2 are MNHEY and SVGAGI. This CDR3 comprises 11 residues. Trimming left V 6 bases short and J 4 bases short, with 5 bases between. CDR3 protein: CASRDSDTQYF. The CDR3 nucleotides read TGTGCCAGCAGAGACTCAGATACGCAGTATTTT.

In its sample, this clonotype was seen once. This chain joins TRBV29-1 and TRBJ1-5; no firm D call. V was trimmed by 0 bases and J by 2 bases, leaving 5 bases between them. Germline V gene sequence: CDR1 SQVTM, CDR2 ANQGSEA. The CDR3 has 13 residues. In nucleotides, the CDR3 is TGCAGCGTTGAAGAGGGTGGCAATCAGCCCCAGCATTTT. It encodes CSVEEGGNQPQHF.

There are a few counts of this clonotype. V gene TRBV27 combines with J gene TRBJ2-5; the D gene is possibly TRBD2 (5 bases). The CDR3 is 15 amino acids. Germline loops: CDR1 MNHEY, CDR2 SMNVEV (reference sequence). Trimming stripped 4 bases from V and 5 bases from J, with 17 bases between. Here the CDR3 DNA reads TGTGCCAGCAGTTCCCTGCCCGGGGTAGCGGAGACCCAGTACTTC. It encodes CASSSLPGVAETQYF.